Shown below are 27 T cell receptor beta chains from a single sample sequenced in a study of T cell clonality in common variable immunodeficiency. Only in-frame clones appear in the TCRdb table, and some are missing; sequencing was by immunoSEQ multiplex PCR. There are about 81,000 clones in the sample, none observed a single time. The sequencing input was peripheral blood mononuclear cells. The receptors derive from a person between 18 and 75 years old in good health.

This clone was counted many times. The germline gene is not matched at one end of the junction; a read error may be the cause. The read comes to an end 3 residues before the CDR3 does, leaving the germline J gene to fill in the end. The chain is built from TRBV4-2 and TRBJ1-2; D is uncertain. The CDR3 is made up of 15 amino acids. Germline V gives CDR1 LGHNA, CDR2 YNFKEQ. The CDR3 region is CASSQLLAGPGGYTF. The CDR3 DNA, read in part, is TGCGCCAGCAGCCAACTCTTAGCTGGCCCGGGGGGC.

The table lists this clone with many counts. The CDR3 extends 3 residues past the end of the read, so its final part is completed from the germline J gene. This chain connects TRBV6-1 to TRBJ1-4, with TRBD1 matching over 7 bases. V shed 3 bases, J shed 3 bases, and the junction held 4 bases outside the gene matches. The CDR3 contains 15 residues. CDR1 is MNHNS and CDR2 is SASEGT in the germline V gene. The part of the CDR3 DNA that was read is TGTGCCAGCAGTGATAACAGGGGCTCTAATGAAAAA. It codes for CASSDNRGSNEK. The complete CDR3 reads CASSDNRGSNEKLFF.

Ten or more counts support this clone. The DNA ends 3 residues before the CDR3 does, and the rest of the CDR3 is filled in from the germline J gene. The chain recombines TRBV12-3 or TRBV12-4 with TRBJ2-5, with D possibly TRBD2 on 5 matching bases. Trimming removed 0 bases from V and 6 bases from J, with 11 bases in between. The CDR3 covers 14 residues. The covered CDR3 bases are TGTGCCAGCAGTTTAGCGCCGGGGAAGAAGACC. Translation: CASSLAPGKKT. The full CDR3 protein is CASSLAPGKKTQYF.

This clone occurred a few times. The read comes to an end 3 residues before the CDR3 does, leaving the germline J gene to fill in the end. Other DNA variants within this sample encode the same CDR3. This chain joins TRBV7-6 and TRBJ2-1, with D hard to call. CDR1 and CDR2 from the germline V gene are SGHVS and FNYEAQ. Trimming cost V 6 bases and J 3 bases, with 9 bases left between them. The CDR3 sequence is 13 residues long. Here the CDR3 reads CASSPRNYNEQFF. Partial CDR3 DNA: TGTGCCAGCAGTCCTAGGAACTACAATGAG.

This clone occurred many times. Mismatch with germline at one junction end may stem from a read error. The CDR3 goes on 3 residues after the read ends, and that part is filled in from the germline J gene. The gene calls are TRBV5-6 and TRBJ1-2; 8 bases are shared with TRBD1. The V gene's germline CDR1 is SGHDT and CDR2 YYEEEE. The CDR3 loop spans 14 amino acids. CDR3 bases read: TGTGCCAACAGCTTTGGACAGGGCGACTATGGC. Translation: CANSFGQGDYG. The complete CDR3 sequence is CANSFGQGDYGYTF.

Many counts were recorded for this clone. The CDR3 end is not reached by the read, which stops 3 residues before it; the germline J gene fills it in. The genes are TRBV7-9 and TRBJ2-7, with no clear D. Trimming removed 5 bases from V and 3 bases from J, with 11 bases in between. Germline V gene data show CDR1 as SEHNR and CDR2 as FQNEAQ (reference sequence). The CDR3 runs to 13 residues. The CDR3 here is CASSAPTGYEQYF. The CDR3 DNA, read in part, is TGTGCCAGCAGCGCGCCCACTGGCTACGAG.

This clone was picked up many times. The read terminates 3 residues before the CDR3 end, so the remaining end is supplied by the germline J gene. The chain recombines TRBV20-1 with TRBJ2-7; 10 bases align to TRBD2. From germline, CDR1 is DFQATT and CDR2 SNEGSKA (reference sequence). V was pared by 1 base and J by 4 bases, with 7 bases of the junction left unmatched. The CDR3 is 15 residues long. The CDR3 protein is CSARGGLAGVYEQYF. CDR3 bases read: TGCAGTGCTAGAGGGGGCCTAGCGGGAGTTTACGAG.

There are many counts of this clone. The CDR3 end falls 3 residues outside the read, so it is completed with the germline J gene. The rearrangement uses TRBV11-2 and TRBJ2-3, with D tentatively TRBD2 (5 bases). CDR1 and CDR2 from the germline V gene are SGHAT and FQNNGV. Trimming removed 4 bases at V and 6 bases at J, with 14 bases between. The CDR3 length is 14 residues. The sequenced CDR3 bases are TGTGCCAGCAGCTCTTCGGGGTTTGGGGATACG. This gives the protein CASSSSGFGDT. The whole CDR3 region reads CASSSSGFGDTQYF.

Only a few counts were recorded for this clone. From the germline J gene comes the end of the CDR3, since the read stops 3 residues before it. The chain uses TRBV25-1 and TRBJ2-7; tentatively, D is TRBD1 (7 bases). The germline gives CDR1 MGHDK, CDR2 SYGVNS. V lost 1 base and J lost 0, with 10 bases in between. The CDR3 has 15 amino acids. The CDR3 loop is CASSEWQGGSYEQYF. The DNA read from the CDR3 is TGTGCCAGCAGTGAATGGCAGGGGGGCTCCTACGAG.

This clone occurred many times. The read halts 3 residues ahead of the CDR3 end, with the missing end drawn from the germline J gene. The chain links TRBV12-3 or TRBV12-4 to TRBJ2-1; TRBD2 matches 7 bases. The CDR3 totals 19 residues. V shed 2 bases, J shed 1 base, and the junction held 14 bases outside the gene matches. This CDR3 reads CASSLHRGISGYSYNEQFF. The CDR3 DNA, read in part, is TGTGCCAGCAGTTTACACCGAGGGATTAGCGGGTATTCCTACAATGAG.

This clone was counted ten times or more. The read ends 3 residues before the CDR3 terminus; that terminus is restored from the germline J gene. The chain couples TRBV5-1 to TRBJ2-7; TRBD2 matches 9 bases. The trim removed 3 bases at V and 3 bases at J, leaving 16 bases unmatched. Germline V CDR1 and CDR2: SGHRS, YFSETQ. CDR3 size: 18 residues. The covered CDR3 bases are TGCGCCAGCAGCTCGGACCTGGGCGGGGGCGGGAGGGTCTACGAG. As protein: CASSSDLGGGGRVYE. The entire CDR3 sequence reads CASSSDLGGGGRVYEQYF. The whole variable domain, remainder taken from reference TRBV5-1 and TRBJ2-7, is KAGVTQTPRYLIKTRGQQVTLSCSPISGHRSVSWYQQTPGQGLQFLFEYFSETQRNKGNFPGRFSGRQFSNSRSEMNVSTLELGDSALYLCASSSDLGGGGRVYEQYFGPGTRLTVT.

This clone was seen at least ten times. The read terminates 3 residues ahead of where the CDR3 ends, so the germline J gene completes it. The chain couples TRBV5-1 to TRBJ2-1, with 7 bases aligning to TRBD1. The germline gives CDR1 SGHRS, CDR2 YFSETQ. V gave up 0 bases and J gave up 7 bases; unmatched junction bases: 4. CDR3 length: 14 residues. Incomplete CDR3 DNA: TGCGCCAGCAGCTTGGAGGCAGGGGGTAATGAG. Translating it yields CASSLEAGGNE. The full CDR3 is CASSLEAGGNEQFF.

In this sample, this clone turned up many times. CDR3 amino acids: CATSDLRTGEETQYF. The CDR3 DNA, read in part, is TGTGCCACCAGTGATTTGAGGACAGGGGAAGAGACC. The chain employs TRBV24-1 and TRBJ2-5; 9 bases fit TRBD1. The read finishes 3 residues shy of the CDR3 end, and the germline J gene is used to complete it. The CDR3 sequence is 15 residues long. Trimming took 0 bases from V and 3 from J; bases not matched to a gene: 1. The germline V gene has CDR1 KGHDR and CDR2 SFDVKD.

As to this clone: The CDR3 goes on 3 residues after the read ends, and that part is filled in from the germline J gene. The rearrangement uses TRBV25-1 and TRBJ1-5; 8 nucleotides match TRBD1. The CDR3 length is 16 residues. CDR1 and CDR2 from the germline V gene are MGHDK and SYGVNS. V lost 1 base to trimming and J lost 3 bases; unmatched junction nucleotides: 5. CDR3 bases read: TGTGCCAGCAGTGAATCTCGGACAGGGACCAATCAGCCC. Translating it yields CASSESRTGTNQP. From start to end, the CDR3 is CASSESRTGTNQPQHF.

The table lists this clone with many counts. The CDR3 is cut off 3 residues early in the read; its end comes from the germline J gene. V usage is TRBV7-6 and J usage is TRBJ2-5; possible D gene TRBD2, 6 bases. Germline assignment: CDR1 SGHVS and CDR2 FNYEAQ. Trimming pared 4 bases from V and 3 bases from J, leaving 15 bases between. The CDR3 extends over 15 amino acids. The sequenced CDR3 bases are TGTGCCAGCAGCTCCGAAACTAGCAACGAAGAGACC. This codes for CASSSETSNEET. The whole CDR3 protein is CASSSETSNEETQYF.

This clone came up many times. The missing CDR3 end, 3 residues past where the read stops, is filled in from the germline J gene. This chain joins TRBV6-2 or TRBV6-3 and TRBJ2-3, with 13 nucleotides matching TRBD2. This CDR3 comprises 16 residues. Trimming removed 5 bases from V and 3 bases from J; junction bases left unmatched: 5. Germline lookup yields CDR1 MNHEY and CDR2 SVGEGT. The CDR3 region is CASSLGLAGITDTQYF. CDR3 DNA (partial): TGTGCCAGCAGTCTGGGACTAGCGGGAATAACAGATACG.

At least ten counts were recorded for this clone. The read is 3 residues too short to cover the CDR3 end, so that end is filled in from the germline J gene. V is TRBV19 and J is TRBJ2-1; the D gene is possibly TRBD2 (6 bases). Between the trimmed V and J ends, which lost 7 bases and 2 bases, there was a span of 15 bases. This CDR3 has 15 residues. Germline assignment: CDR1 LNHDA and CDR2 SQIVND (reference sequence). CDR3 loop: CASKYGTPAYNEQFF. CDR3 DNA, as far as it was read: TGTGCCAGTAAGTACGGGACTCCTGCCTACAATGAG.

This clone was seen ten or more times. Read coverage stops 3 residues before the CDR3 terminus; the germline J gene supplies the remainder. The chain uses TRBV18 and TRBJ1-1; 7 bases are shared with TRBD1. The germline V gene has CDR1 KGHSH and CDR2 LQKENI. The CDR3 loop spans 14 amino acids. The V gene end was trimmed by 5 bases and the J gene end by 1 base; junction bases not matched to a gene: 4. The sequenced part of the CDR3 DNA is TGTGCCAGCTCAGCACAGGGGAAGAACACTGAA. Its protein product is CASSAQGKNTE. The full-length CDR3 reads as CASSAQGKNTEAFF. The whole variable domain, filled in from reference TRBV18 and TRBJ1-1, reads NAGVMQNPRHLVRRRGQEARLRCSPMKGHSHVYWYRQLPEEGLKFMVYLQKENIIDESGMPKERFSAEFPKEGPSILRIQQVVRGDSAAYFCASSAQGKNTEAFFGQGTRLTVV.

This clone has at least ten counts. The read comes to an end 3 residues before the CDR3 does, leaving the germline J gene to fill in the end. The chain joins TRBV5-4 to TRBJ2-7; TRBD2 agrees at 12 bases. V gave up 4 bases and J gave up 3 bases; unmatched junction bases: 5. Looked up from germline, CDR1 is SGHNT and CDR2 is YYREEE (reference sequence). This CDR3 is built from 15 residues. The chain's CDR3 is CASSLRLAGVYEQYF. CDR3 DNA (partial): TGTGCCAGCAGCCTACGACTAGCGGGAGTCTACGAG.

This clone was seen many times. CDR3 DNA, as far as it was read: TGCGCCAGCAGCTTGGGACAGGGGCCACCCGAG. This translates into CASSLGQGPPE. The full CDR3 is CASSLGQGPPEQYF. This sequence joins TRBV5-1 and TRBJ2-7; 8 bases agree with TRBD1. Coverage ceases 3 residues before the CDR3 finishes, and the germline J gene fills in the end. The CDR3 totals 14 residues. Germline V gives CDR1 SGHRS, CDR2 YFSETQ. The V gene end was trimmed by 0 bases and the J gene end by 6 bases; junction bases not matched to a gene: 5.

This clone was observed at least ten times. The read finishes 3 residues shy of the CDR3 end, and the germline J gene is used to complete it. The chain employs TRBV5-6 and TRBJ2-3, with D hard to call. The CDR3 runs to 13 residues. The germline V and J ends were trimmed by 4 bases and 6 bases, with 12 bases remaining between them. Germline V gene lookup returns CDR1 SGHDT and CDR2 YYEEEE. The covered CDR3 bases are TGTGCCAGCAGCCCCCCCGAGGTGGATACG. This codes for CASSPPEVDT. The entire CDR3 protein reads CASSPPEVDTQYF.

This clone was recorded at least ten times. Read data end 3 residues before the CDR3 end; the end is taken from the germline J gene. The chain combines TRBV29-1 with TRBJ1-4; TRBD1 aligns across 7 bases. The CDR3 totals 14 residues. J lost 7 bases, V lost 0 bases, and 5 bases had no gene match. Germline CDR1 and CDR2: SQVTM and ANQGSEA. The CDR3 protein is CSVEDHAGGEKLFF. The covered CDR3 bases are TGCAGCGTTGAAGATCATGCAGGGGGTGAAAAA.

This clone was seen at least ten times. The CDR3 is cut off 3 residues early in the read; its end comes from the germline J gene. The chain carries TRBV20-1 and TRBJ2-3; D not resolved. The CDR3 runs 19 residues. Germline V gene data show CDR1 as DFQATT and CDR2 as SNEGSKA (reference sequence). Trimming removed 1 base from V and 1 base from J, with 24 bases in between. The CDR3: CSARVPSVLASEGTDTQYF. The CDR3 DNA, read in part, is TGCAGTGCTAGAGTTCCCAGCGTTTTAGCCAGTGAAGGCACAGATACG.

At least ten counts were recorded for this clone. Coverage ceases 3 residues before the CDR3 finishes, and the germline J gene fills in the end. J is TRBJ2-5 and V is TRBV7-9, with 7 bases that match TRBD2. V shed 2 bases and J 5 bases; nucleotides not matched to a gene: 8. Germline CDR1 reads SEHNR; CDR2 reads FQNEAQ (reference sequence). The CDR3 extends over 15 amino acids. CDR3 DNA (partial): TGTGCCAGCAGCTTAAATGGGGGGGATCACGAGACC. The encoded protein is CASSLNGGDHET. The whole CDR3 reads CASSLNGGDHETQYF.

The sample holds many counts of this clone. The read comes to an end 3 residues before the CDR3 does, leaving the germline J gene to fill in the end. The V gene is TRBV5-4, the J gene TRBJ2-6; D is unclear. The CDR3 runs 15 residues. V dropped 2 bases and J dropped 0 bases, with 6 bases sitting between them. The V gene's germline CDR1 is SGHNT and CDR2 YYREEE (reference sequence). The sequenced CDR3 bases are TGTGCCAGCAGCTTCTCAGGCTCTGGGGCCAACGTC. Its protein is CASSFSGSGANV. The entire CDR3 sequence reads CASSFSGSGANVLTF.

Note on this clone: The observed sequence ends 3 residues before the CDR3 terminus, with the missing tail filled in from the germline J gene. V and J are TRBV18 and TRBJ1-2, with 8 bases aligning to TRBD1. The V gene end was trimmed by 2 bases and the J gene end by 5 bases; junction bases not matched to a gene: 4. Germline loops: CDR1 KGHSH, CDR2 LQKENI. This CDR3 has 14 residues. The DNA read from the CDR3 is TGTGCCAGCTCACCAGGGACAGGCGATTATGGC. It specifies CASSPGTGDYG. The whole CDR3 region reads CASSPGTGDYGYTF.

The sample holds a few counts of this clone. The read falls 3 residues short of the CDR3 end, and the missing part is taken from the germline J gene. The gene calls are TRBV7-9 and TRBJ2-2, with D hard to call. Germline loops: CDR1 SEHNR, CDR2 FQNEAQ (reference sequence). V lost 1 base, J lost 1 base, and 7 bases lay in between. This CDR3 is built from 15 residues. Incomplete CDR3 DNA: TGTGCCAGCAGCTTAGAACGACAGAACACCGGGGAG. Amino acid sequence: CASSLERQNTGE. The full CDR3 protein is CASSLERQNTGELFF.